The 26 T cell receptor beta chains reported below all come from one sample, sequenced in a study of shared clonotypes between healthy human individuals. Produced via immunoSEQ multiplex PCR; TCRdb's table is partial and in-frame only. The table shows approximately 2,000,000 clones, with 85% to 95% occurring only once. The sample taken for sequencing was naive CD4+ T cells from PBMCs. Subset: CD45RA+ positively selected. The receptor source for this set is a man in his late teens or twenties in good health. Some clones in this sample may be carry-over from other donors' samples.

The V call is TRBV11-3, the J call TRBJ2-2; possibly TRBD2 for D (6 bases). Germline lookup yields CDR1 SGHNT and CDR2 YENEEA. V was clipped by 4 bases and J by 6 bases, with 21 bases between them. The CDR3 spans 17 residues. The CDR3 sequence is CASSSGVAGISAGELFF. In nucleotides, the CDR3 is TGTGCCAGCAGCTCTGGCGTTGCGGGGATTTCCGCCGGGGAGCTGTTTTTT.

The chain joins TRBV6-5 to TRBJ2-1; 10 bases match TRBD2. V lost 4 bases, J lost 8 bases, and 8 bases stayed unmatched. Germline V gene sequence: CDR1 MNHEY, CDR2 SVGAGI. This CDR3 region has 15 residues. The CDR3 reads CASSSWTSGKDEQFF. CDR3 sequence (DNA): TGTGCCAGCAGTTCTTGGACTAGCGGCAAAGATGAGCAGTTCTTC.

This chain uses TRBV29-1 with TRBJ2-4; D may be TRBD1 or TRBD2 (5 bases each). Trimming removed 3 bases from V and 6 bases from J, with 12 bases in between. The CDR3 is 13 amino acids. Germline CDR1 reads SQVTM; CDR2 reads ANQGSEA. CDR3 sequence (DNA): TGCAGCGTTGATACGGGGACGGGAAACATTCAGTACTTC. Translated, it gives CSVDTGTGNIQYF.

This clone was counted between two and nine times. The DNA of the CDR3 is TGCGCCAGCAGCCAAGATTTCGGTAACAATCAGCCCCAGCATTTT. Translated, it gives CASSQDFGNNQPQHF. The chain employs TRBV4-1 and TRBJ1-5; D is ambiguous. Trimming took off 0 bases at V and 3 bases at J, with 9 bases between the two ends. This CDR3 is built from 15 residues. In germline, CDR1 is MGHRA, CDR2 YSYEKL.

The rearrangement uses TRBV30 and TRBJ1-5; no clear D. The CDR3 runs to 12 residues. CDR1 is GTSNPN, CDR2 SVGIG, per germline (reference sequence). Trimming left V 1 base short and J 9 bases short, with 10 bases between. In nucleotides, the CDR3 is TGTGCCTGGAGTGACTTTTCCGGGCCCCAGCATTTT. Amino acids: CAWSDFSGPQHF. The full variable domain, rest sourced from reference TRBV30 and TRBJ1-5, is SQTIHQWPATLVQPVGSPLSLECTVEGTSNPNLYWYRQAAGRGLQLLFYSVGIGQISSEVPQNLSASRPQDRQFILSSKKLLLSDSGFYLCAWSDFSGPQHFGDGTRLSIL.

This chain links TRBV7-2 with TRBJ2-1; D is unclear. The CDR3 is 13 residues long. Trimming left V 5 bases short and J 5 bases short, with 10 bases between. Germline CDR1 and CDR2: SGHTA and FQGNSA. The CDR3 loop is CASSPGIHNEQFF. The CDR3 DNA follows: TGTGCCAGCAGCCCAGGAATTCACAATGAGCAGTTCTTC.

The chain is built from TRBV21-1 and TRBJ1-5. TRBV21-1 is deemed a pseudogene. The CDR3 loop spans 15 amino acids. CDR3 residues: CASRELRTGNQPQHF. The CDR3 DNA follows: TGTGCCAGCAGAGAACTTCGGACGGGGAATCAGCCCCAGCATTTT.

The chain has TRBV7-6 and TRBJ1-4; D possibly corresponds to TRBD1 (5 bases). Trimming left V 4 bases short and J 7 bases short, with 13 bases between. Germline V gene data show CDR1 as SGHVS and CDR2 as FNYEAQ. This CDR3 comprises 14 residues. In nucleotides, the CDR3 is TGTGCCAGCAGCTCGGGGGTCGGGAGTGAAAAACTGTTTTTT. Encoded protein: CASSSGVGSEKLFF.

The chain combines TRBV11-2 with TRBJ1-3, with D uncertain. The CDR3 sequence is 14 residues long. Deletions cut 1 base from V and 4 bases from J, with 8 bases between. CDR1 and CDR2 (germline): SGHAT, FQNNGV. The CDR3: CASSLVAWGNTIYF. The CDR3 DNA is TGTGCCAGCAGCTTAGTTGCGTGGGGAAACACCATATATTTT.

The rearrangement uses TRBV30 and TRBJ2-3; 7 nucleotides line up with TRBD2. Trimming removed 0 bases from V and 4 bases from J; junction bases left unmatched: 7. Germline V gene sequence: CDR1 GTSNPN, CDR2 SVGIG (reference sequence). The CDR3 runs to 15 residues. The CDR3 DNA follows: TGTGCCTGGAGTGTAGGGACTACTCGACCAGATACGCAGTATTTT. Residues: CAWSVGTTRPDTQYF.

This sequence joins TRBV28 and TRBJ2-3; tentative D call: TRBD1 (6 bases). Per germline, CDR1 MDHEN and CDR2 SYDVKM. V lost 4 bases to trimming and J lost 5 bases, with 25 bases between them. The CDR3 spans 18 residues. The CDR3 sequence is CASSYDKGSRGGGDTQYF. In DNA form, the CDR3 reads TGTGCCAGCAGTTACGACAAAGGGAGCAGGGGTGGGGGAGATACGCAGTATTTT.

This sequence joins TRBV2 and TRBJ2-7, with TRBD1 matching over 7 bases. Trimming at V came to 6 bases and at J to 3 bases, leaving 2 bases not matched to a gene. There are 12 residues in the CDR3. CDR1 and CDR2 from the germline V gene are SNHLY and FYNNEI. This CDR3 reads CASRGQIYEQYF. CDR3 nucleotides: TGTGCCAGCAGGGGACAGATCTACGAGCAGTACTTC.

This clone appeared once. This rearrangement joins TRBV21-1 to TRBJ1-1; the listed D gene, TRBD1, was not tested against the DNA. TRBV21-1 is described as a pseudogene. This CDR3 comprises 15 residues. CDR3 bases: TGTGCCAGCAGCAGATACAGGGAAGGGAGCACTGAAGCTTTCTTT. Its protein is CASSRYREGSTEAFF.

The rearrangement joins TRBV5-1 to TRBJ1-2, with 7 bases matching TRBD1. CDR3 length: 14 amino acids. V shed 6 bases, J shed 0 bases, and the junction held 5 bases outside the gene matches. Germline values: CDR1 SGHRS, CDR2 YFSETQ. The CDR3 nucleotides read TGCGCCAGCAATGGGCAGGGGGCTAACTATGGCTACACCTTC. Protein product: CASNGQGANYGYTF. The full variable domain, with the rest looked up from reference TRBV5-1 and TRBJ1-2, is KAGVTQTPRYLIKTRGQQVTLSCSPISGHRSVSWYQQTPGQGLQFLFEYFSETQRNKGNFPGRFSGRQFSNSRSEMNVSTLELGDSALYLCASNGQGANYGYTFGSGTRLTVV.

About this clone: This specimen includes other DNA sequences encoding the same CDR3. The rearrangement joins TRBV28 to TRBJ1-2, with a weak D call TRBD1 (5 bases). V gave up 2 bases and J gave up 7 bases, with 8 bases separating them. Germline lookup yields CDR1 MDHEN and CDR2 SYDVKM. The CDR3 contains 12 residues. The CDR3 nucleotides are TGTGCCAGCAGTTTAGGGGGAAGTGGCTACACCTTC. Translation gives CASSLGGSGYTF.

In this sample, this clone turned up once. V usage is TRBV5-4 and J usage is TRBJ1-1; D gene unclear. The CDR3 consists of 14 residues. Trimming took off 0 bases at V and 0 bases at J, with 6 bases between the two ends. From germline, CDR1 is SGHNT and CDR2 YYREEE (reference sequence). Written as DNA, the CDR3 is TGTGCCAGCAGCTTGGCAGGAATGAACACTGAAGCTTTCTTT. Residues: CASSLAGMNTEAFF.

CDR3 sequence: CASSLGGTGDWGQPQHF. The CDR3 nucleotides are TGTGCCAGCAGTTTGGGCGGGACAGGGGATTGGGGACAGCCCCAGCATTTT. The chain couples TRBV28 to TRBJ1-5, with 10 nucleotides matching TRBD1. The germline CDR1 and CDR2 sequences are MDHEN and SYDVKM. V dropped 3 bases and J dropped 7; count of bases not matched to a gene: 12. CDR3 length: 17 amino acids.

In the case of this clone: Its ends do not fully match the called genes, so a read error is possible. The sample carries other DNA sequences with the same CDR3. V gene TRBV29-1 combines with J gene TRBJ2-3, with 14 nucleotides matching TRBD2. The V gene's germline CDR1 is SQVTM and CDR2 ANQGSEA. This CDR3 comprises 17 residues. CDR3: CSVVGTSGSPSTDTQYF. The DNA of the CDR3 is TGCAGCGTTGTGGGGACTAGCGGGAGCCCCAGCACGGATACGCAGTATTTT.

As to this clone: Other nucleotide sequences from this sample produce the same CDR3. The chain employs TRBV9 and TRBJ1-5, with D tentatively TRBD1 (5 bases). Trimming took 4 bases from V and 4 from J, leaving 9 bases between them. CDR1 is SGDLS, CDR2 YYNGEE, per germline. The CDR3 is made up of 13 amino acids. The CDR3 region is CASSQGVNQPQHF. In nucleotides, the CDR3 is TGTGCCAGCAGCCAAGGGGTGAATCAGCCCCAGCATTTT.

The CDR3 sequence is CASSLSSGARWGETQYF. CDR3 bases: TGTGCCAGCAGCTTAAGCTCAGGGGCGCGGTGGGGAGAGACCCAGTACTTC. The chain couples TRBV7-8 to TRBJ2-5, with D possibly TRBD1 on 6 matching bases. Per the germline V gene, CDR1 is SGHVS and CDR2 is FQNEAQ. The CDR3 contains 17 residues. Between the trimmed V and J ends, which lost 2 bases and 4 bases, there was a span of 20 bases.

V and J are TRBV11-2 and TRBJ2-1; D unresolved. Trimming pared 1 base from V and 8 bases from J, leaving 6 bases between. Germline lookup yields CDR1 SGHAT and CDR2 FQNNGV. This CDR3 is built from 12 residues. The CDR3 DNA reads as TGTGCCAGCAGCTTAGTCCTCCATGAGCAGTTCTTC. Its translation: CASSLVLHEQFF.

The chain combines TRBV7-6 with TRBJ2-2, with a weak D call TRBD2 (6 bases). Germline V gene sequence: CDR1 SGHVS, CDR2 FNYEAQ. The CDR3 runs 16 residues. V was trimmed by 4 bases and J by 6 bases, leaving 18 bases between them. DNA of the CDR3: TGTGCCAGCAGCTCACCGGGAGCCGGTGGCGCCGGGGAGCTGTTTTTT. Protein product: CASSSPGAGGAGELFF.

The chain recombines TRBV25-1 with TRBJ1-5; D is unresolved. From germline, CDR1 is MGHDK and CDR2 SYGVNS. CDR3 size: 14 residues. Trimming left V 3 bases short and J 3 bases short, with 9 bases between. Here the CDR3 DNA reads TGTGCCAGCAGTGACGCCGGGATCAATCAGCCCCAGCATTTT. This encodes CASSDAGINQPQHF.

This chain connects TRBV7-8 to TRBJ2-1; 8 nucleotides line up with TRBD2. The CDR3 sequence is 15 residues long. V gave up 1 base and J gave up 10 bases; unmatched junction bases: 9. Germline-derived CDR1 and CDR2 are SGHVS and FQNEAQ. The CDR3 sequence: CASSLGGGRLREQFF. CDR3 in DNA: TGTGCCAGCAGCTTAGGTGGCGGGAGGTTGCGGGAGCAGTTCTTC.

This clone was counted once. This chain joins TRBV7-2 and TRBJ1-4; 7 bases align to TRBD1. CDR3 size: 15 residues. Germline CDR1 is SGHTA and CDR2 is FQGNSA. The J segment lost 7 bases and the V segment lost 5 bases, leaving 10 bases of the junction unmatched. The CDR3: CASSPQTGRAEKLFF. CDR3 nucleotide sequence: TGTGCCAGCAGCCCTCAGACAGGGAGGGCTGAAAAACTGTTTTTT.

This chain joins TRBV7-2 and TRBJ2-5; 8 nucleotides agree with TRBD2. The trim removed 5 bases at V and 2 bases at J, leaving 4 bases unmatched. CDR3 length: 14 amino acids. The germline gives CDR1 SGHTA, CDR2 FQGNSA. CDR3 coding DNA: TGTGCCAGCAGCCCGACTAGCGTGCAAGAGACCCAGTACTTC. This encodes CASSPTSVQETQYF.